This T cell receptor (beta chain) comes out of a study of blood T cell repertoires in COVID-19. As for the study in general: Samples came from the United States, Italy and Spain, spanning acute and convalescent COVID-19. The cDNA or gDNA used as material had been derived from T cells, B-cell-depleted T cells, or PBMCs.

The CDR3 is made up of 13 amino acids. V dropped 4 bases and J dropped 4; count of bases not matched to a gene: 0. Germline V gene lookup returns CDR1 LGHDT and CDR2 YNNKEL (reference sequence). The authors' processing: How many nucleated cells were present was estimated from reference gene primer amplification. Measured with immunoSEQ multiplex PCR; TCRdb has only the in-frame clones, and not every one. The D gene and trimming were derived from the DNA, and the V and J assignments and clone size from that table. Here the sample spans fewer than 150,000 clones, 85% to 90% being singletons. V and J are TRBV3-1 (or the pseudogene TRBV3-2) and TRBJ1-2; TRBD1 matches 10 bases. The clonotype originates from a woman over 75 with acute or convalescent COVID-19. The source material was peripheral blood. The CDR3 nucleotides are TGTGCCAGCAGCCGGACAGGGGGCTATGGCTACACCTTC. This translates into CASSRTGGYGYTF.